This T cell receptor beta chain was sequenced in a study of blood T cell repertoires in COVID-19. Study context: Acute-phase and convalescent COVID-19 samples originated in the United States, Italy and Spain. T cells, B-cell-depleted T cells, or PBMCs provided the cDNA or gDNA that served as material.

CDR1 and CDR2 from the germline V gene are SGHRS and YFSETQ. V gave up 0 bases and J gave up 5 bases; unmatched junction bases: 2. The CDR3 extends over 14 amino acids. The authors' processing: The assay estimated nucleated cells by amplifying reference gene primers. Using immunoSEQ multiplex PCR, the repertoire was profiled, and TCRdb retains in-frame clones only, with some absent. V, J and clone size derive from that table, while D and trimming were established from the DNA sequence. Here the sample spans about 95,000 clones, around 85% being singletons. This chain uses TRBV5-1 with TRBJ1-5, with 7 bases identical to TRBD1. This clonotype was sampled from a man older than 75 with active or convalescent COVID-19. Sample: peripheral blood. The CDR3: CASSLEGAHQPQHF. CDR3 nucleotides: TGCGCCAGCAGCTTGGAGGGGGCCCATCAGCCCCAGCATTTT. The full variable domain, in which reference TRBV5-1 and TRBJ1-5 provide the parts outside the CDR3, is KAGVTQTPRYLIKTRGQQVTLSCSPISGHRSVSWYQQTPGQGLQFLFEYFSETQRNKGNFPGRFSGRQFSNSRSEMNVSTLELGDSALYLCASSLEGAHQPQHFGDGTRLSIL.